This T cell receptor (beta chain) was sequenced during a study of blood T cell repertoires in COVID-19. At the level of the study: Acute and convalescent COVID-19 samples came from the United States, Italy and Spain. Sample material is recorded as cDNA or gDNA derived from T cells, B-cell-depleted T cells, or PBMCs.

Germline CDR1 and CDR2: SQVTM and ANQGSEA. Trimming removed 6 bases from V and 1 base from J; junction bases left unmatched: 5. This CDR3 has 13 residues. Authors' processing steps: By means of reference gene primer amplification, nucleated cell counts were estimated. Libraries were prepared by immunoSEQ multiplex PCR; TCRdb keeps only in-frame clonotypes and omits some of them. Clone size and the V and J calls come from that table; the DNA yielded D and trimming. The repertoire holds roughly 63,000 clones, 70% to 85% seen once, with 32% in the top ten. The chain recombines TRBV29-1 with TRBJ1-1; 7 positions agree with TRBD1. This TCR derives from a human donor in a cohort sampled during active COVID-19. Sequencing input: peripheral blood. In DNA form, the CDR3 reads TGCAGCGTGACGGGACAGCCGAACACTGAAGCTTTCTTT. Protein sequence: CSVTGQPNTEAFF.